This is a list of T cell receptor beta chains from one sample in a study of monozygotic twins with inflammatory bowel disease. From its re-call of the 5' RACE reads, TCRdb lists each CDR3 protein once, without DNA. This sample's table reports a few hundred thousand distinct CDR3 sequences. Material for sequencing was blood. These receptors were collected from a human donor with ulcerative colitis or Crohn's disease, or a healthy co-twin of an affected twin (not recorded which). Both conserved end residues are part of each CDR3. The order of the fields is CDR3 protein, J gene, V gene.

CDR3aa: CASSIQPLNTEAFF; j_gene: TRBJ1-1; v_gene: TRBV7-2
CDR3aa: CSARGGQGFNYGYTF; j_gene: TRBJ1-2; v_gene: TRBV20-1
CDR3aa: CSAKRPGTGLSGNQPQHF; j_gene: TRBJ1-5; v_gene: TRBV20-1
CDR3aa: CASSPRQGLGDEQFF; j_gene: TRBJ2-1; v_gene: TRBV7-7
CDR3aa: CASSHTDSGNTIYF; j_gene: TRBJ1-3; v_gene: TRBV12-3/TRBV12-4
CDR3aa: CASTPRRMDTGELFF; j_gene: TRBJ2-2; v_gene: TRBV19
CDR3aa: CASRAGPTDTQYF; j_gene: TRBJ2-3; v_gene: TRBV5-1
CDR3aa: CASGLAGEFEQYF; j_gene: TRBJ2-7; v_gene: TRBV25-1
CDR3aa: CATSTGTPVSNQPQHF; j_gene: TRBJ1-5; v_gene: TRBV15
CDR3aa: CASSPRQDNQPQHF; j_gene: TRBJ1-5; v_gene: TRBV18
CDR3aa: CASSPSSGGKYYGYTF; j_gene: TRBJ1-2; v_gene: TRBV18
CDR3aa: CASRSSGDTGELFF; j_gene: TRBJ2-2; v_gene: TRBV5-1
CDR3aa: CASSFSGGGGQPQHF; j_gene: TRBJ1-5; v_gene: TRBV27
CDR3aa: CASKASGDHYEQYF; j_gene: TRBJ2-7; v_gene: TRBV5-1
CDR3aa: CASSPGPYRDPDTQYF; j_gene: TRBJ2-3; v_gene: TRBV11-1
CDR3aa: CATSRTGRTGELFF; j_gene: TRBJ2-2; v_gene: TRBV6-4
CDR3aa: CASSSTDRMYNEQFF; j_gene: TRBJ2-1; v_gene: TRBV5-1
CDR3aa: CASSFRVNTEAFF; j_gene: TRBJ1-1; v_gene: TRBV12-3/TRBV12-4
CDR3aa: CASSGLGGNQPQHF; j_gene: TRBJ1-5; v_gene: TRBV23-1
CDR3aa: CSARPHGTNYGYTF; j_gene: TRBJ1-2; v_gene: TRBV20-1
CDR3aa: CASSLTGTGAYNEQFF; j_gene: TRBJ2-1; v_gene: TRBV19
CDR3aa: CASSQGPGQRNNEQFF; j_gene: TRBJ2-1; v_gene: TRBV4-2